Here is one T cell receptor beta chain with its context. Its antigen remains unknown. This record comes from a study of T cell repertoires in cytomegalovirus infection. Across the study: Through public TCR beta signatures, both CMV infection and matching HLA type were indicated.

TCRdb reanalysed the reads using MiXCR and keeps one entry per CDR3 protein. The sample lists some 300,000 distinct CDR3 sequences, roughly 16% occurring once. The V end was cut by 2 bases, the J end by 8 bases, with 9 bases between. CDR3 length: 13 amino acids. The germline V gene has CDR1 MDHEN and CDR2 SYDVKM. Whole-study results and caveats: Adding up the frequency of public TCR beta families identified people who carried CMV plus the relevant HLA. In two of eight donors, the top clonotype was HLA-C-restricted CMV-specific.

The chain uses TRBV28 and TRBJ1-4; D uncertain. This TCR derives from a human donor in good health (CMV status not recorded). Some clones in this sample may be carry-over from other donors' samples. Sequences were obtained from PBMCs. CDR3 nucleotides: TGTGCCAGCAGTTTAAACAAGCTGGAAAAACTGTTTTTT. Translation gives CASSLNKLEKLFF.